A single sample gave rise to the 21 T cell receptor beta chains below, sequenced in a study of blood T cell repertoires in COVID-19. The data were produced by immunoSEQ multiplex PCR, yet TCRdb's version contains in-frame clones alone and is incomplete. The repertoire holds 70,000 or so clones, with around 86% as singletons. The sequenced sample consisted of peripheral blood. Source of these receptors: a man in his 70s with active COVID-19.

The rearrangement links TRBV11-2 to TRBJ2-1; 11 bases fit TRBD2. The V gene end was trimmed by 1 base and the J gene end by 12 bases; junction bases not matched to a gene: 8. Germline lookup yields CDR1 SGHAT and CDR2 FQNNGV. The CDR3 extends over 15 amino acids. In nucleotides, the CDR3 is TGTGCCAGCAGCTTAGGGCTAGCGGGAGGCTACGGGCAGTTCTTC. It codes for CASSLGLAGGYGQFF.

The chain carries TRBV9 and TRBJ1-4; unclear D gene. The CDR3 has 13 residues. The V gene lost 0 bases and the J gene lost 7 bases, with 7 bases spanning the gap. Germline values: CDR1 SGDLS, CDR2 YYNGEE. CDR3 nucleotides: TGTGCCAGCAGCGTAGGGGAGGGTGAAAAACTGTTTTTT. The encoded protein is CASSVGEGEKLFF.

This clone occurred once. This chain uses TRBV7-9 with TRBJ2-7; 8 bases are a match to TRBD2. The CDR3 length is 15 residues. Trimming at V came to 5 bases and at J to 0 bases, leaving 6 bases not matched to a gene. CDR1 and CDR2 (germline): SEHNR, FQNEAQ (reference sequence). Here the CDR3 DNA reads TGTGCCAGCAGCCCCGGGGGGGGTAGCTCCTACGAGCAGTACTTC. This translates into CASSPGGGSSYEQYF.

The V gene is TRBV5-5, the J gene TRBJ2-7; TRBD2 aligns across 7 bases. The CDR3 covers 14 residues. Germline V gene sequence: CDR1 SGHKS, CDR2 YYEKEE (reference sequence). J was trimmed by 3 bases and V by 3 bases; bases with no gene match: 6. CDR3: CASSSWGLNYEQYF. The CDR3 region has the DNA TGTGCCAGCAGCTCCTGGGGACTAAACTACGAGCAGTACTTC.

This clone was seen a single time. This rearrangement joins TRBV18 to TRBJ1-1; TRBD1 might be the D (6 bases). The germline V and J ends were trimmed by 3 bases and 1 base, with 15 bases remaining between them. The CDR3 extends over 16 amino acids. Germline V gene lookup returns CDR1 KGHSH and CDR2 LQKENI. The CDR3 DNA reads TGTGCCAGCTCACCGGAAACAGGGTTAGGGAACACTGAAGCTTTCTTT. This gives the protein CASSPETGLGNTEAFF.

The J gene is TRBJ2-1, the V gene TRBV4-2; D remains unclear. Trimming cost V 1 base and J 6 bases, with 10 bases left between them. Per the germline V gene, CDR1 is LGHNA and CDR2 is YNFKEQ. This CDR3 region has 14 residues. The CDR3 DNA sequence: TGTGCCAGCAGCCAAGCGGGTTCGGGCAATGAGCAGTTCTTC. Encoded protein: CASSQAGSGNEQFF.

V gene TRBV9 combines with J gene TRBJ2-5; tentatively, D is TRBD2 (6 bases). The CDR3 sequence is 13 residues long. Germline CDR1 and CDR2: SGDLS and YYNGEE. Trimming took 0 bases from V and 5 from J, leaving 8 bases between them. CDR3 in DNA: TGTGCCAGCAGCGTAGACCTAGCGGAGACCCAGTACTTC. This gives the protein CASSVDLAETQYF.

The chain links TRBV7-5 to TRBJ2-1; the table calls TRBD1, which could not be checked here. TRBV7-5 is recorded as a pseudogene. The CDR3 has 14 amino acids. CDR3 in DNA: TGTGTCAGAAGCCAGGGCCGCGGTTACAATGAGCAGTTCTTC. As protein: CVRSQGRGYNEQFF.

This chain uses TRBV9 with TRBJ1-4, with 7 bases matching TRBD1. CDR3 size: 16 residues. Germline values: CDR1 SGDLS, CDR2 YYNGEE. The trim removed 3 bases at V and 6 bases at J, leaving 11 bases unmatched. The CDR3 sequence: CASSEGPGQGDEKLFF. In DNA, the CDR3 is TGTGCCAGCAGCGAGGGACCCGGGCAGGGGGATGAAAAACTGTTTTTT.

The rearrangement uses TRBV5-4 and TRBJ2-6; 7 bases are shared with TRBD2. CDR1 is SGHNT, CDR2 YYREEE, per germline (reference sequence). The CDR3 is 15 residues long. Trimming took 3 bases from V and 6 from J; bases not matched to a gene: 6. The CDR3 loop is CASSSEGGSANVLTF. In DNA, the CDR3 is TGTGCCAGCAGCTCGGAGGGAGGGTCGGCCAACGTCCTGACTTTC.

This clone was detected only a few times. CDR3 sequence (DNA): TGTGCCACCCAAGGGATCAGGGGGTCCTACGAGCAGTACTTC. Amino acids: CATQGIRGSYEQYF. V gene TRBV27 combines with J gene TRBJ2-7; TRBD1 agrees at 7 bases. This CDR3 is 14 amino acids long. V trimming: 10 bases; J trimming: 1 base; junction bases outside the gene matches: 10. Germline CDR1 reads MNHEY; CDR2 reads SMNVEV (reference sequence).

This clone was observed a single time. The chain joins TRBV27 to TRBJ1-2, with a weak D call TRBD1 (5 bases). Looked up from germline, CDR1 is MNHEY and CDR2 is SMNVEV (reference sequence). The CDR3 has 12 amino acids. V lost 8 bases, J lost 2 bases, and 9 bases lay in between. The CDR3 DNA follows: TGTGCCAGCCAAACAGGAAACTATGGCTACACCTTC. It translates to CASQTGNYGYTF.

The chain uses TRBV20-1 and TRBJ2-7, with 7 bases that match TRBD1. This CDR3 has 11 amino acids. Looked up from germline, CDR1 is DFQATT and CDR2 is SNEGSKA (reference sequence). J was trimmed by 4 bases and V by 4 bases; bases with no gene match: 1. The CDR3 region has the DNA TGCAGTGCTAACAGGGGATACGAGCAGTACTTC. Protein sequence: CSANRGYEQYF.

The rearrangement links TRBV6-1 to TRBJ2-2, with D possibly TRBD2 on 7 matching bases. This CDR3 region has 17 residues. V lost 2 bases and J lost 4, with 17 bases in between. CDR1 and CDR2 from the germline V gene are MNHNS and SASEGT. The CDR3 protein is CASSESWGGAPTGELFF. In nucleotides, the CDR3 is TGTGCCAGCAGTGAATCTTGGGGGGGGGCGCCCACCGGGGAGCTGTTTTTT.

The gene calls are TRBV29-1 and TRBJ1-2; possible D gene TRBD1, 6 bases. The CDR3 extends over 15 amino acids. Germline CDR1 and CDR2: SQVTM and ANQGSEA. The V gene lost 0 bases and the J gene lost 4 bases, with 15 bases spanning the gap. The CDR3 bases are TGCAGCGTTGAAGACCAACAGGGAGGGAGCTATGGCTACACCTTC. Protein sequence: CSVEDQQGGSYGYTF.

V usage is TRBV14 and J usage is TRBJ1-1; possibly TRBD1 for D (6 bases). The CDR3 consists of 16 residues. V was trimmed by 4 bases and J by 11 bases, leaving 26 bases between them. Germline-derived CDR1 and CDR2 are SGHDN and FVKESK. The CDR3 nucleotides are TGTGCCAGCAGCCCCCTAAGGGGGGACGCCCCGCGGGAGGCTTTCTTT. It specifies CASSPLRGDAPREAFF.

J is TRBJ2-5 and V is TRBV5-1; tentatively, D is TRBD2 (7 bases). This CDR3 contains 16 residues. Germline CDR1 and CDR2: SGHRS and YFSETQ. The V and J ends lost 4 bases and 4 bases respectively, with 20 bases between them. The CDR3 DNA sequence: TGCGCCAGCAGCCCCAGGGGCGGGAGTGGCCGAGAGACCCAGTACTTC. Its translation is CASSPRGGSGRETQYF.

The CDR3 spells CASSFPGTGPNEQFF. As DNA, the CDR3 is TGTGCCAGCAGCTTCCCCGGGACAGGGCCCAATGAGCAGTTCTTC. This rearrangement joins TRBV7-2 to TRBJ2-1; 9 bases align to TRBD1. Trimming took 3 bases from V and 6 from J; bases not matched to a gene: 6. CDR1 SGHTA and CDR2 FQGNSA come from the germline V gene. This CDR3 contains 15 residues.

The genes are TRBV5-1 and TRBJ2-1; weak D call: TRBD2 (5 bases). CDR1 is SGHRS and CDR2 is YFSETQ in the germline V gene. The CDR3 is made up of 13 amino acids. Trimming shortened V by 0 bases and J by 8 bases, and 9 bases separated the two germline ends. This CDR3 reads CASSLGGSDEQFF. CDR3 sequence (DNA): TGCGCCAGCAGCTTGGGAGGGTCCGATGAGCAGTTCTTC.

This chain links TRBV6-2 or TRBV6-3 with TRBJ1-2; 7 bases align to TRBD1. V dropped 6 bases and J dropped 2; count of bases not matched to a gene: 12. The germline CDR1 and CDR2 sequences are MNHEY and SVGEGT. The CDR3 extends over 16 amino acids. CDR3 coding DNA: TGTGCCAGCAGCCCTCCCGGACAGGACCGGAACTATGGCTACACCTTC. Translating gives CASSPPGQDRNYGYTF.

The chain couples TRBV1 to TRBJ2-7; TRBD2 is the table's D call and was not checked against the DNA. TRBV1 is labeled a pseudogene. This CDR3 has 17 residues. The chain's CDR3 is CTSSQTPTYPNSYEQYF. Written as DNA, the CDR3 is TGCACCAGCAGCCAAACCCCGACTTATCCCAACTCCTACGAGCAGTACTTC.